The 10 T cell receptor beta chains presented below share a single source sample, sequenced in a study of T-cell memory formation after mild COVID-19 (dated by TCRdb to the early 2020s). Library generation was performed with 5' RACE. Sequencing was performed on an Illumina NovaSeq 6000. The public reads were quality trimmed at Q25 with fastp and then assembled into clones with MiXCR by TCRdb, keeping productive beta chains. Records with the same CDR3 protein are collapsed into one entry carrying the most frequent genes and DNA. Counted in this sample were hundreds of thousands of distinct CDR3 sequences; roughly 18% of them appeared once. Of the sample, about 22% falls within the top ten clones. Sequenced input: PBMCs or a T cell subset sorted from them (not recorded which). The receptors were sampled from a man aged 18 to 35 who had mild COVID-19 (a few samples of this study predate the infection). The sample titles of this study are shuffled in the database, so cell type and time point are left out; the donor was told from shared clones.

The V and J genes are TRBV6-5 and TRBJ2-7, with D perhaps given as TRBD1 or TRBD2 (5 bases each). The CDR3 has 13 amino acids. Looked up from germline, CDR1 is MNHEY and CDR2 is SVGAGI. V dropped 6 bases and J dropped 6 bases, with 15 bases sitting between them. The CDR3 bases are TGTGCCAGCAGCCCCCCGGGACGTTCCGAGCAGTACTTC. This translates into CASSPPGRSEQYF.

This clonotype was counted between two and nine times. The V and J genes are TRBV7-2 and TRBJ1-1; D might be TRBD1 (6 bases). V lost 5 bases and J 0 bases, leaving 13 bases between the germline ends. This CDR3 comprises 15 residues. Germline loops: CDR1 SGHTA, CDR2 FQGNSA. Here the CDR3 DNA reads TGTGCCAGCAGCCGCCTCGGGGGGCTGAACACTGAAGCTTTCTTT. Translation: CASSRLGGLNTEAFF.

Here the CDR3 DNA reads TGCAGTGCTAGAGATCGCGTTCGTGTGGCGGATACGCAGTATTTT. Translation: CSARDRVRVADTQYF. The genes are TRBV20-1 and TRBJ2-3; D gene ambiguous. The ends were cut back, 0 bases at V and 6 bases at J, with 16 bases in the middle. CDR1 is DFQATT and CDR2 is SNEGSKA in the germline V gene (reference sequence). CDR3 length: 15 amino acids.

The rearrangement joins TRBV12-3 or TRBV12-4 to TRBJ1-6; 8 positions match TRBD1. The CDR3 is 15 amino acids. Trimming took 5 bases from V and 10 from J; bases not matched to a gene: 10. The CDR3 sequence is CASSPTGGSGSPLHF. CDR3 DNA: TGTGCCAGCAGTCCTACAGGGGGGAGTGGGTCACCCCTCCACTTT.

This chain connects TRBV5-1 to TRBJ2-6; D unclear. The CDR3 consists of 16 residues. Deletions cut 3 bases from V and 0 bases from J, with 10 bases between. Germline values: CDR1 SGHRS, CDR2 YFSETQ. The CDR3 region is CASSSDPNSGANVLTF. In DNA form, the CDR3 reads TGCGCCAGCAGCTCTGACCCGAACTCTGGGGCCAACGTCCTGACTTTC. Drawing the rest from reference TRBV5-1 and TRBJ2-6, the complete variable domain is KAGVTQTPRYLIKTRGQQVTLSCSPISGHRSVSWYQQTPGQGLQFLFEYFSETQRNKGNFPGRFSGRQFSNSRSEMNVSTLELGDSALYLCASSSDPNSGANVLTFGAGSRLTVL.

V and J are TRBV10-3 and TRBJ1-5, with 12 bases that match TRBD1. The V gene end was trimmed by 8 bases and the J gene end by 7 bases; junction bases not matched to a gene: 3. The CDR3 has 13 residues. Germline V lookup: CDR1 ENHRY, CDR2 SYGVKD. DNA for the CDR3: TGTGCCATCGGGACAGGGGGCTGGCAGCCCCAGCATTTT. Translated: CAIGTGGWQPQHF.

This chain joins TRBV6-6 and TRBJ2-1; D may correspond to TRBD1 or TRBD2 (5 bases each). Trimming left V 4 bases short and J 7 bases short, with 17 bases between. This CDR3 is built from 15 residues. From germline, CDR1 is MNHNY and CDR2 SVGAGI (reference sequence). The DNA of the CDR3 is TGTGCCAGCAGTTCTGGGACCTCTCGACGAAATGAGCAGTTCTTC. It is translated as CASSSGTSRRNEQFF.

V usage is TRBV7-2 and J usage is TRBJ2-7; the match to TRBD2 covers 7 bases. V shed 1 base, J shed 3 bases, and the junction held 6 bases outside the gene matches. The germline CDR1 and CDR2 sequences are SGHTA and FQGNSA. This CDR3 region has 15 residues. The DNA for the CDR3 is TGTGCCAGCAGCTTAGGTCCTAGCGGACGCTACGAGCAGTACTTC. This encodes CASSLGPSGRYEQYF. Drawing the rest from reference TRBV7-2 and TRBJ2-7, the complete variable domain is GAGVSQSPSNKVTEKGKDVELRCDPISGHTALYWYRQSLGQGLEFLIYFQGNSAPDKSGLPSDRFSAERTGGSVSTLTIQRTQQEDSAVYLCASSLGPSGRYEQYFGPGTRLTVT.

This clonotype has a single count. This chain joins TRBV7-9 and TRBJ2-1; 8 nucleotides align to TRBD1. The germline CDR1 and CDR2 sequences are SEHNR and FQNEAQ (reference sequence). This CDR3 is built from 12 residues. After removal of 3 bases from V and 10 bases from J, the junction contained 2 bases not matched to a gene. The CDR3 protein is CASSFDRGEQFF. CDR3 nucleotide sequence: TGTGCCAGCAGCTTTGACAGGGGAGAGCAGTTCTTC.

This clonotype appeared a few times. Here the CDR3 reads CASSLERGGLEQFF. CDR3 DNA: TGTGCCAGCAGCTTAGAGCGGGGGGGCCTTGAGCAGTTCTTC. This rearrangement joins TRBV7-6 to TRBJ2-1, with 10 bases identical to TRBD2. Germline CDR1 and CDR2: SGHVS and FNYEAQ. V shed 1 base, J shed 9 bases, and the junction held 3 bases outside the gene matches. The CDR3 loop spans 14 amino acids.